The clone carrying this TCR beta chain has a handful of counts. One end of the junction is discordant with germline, which a read error may explain. This specimen belongs to a study of blood T cell repertoires in COVID-19. TCRdb keeps only in-frame clones here, not all; method: immunoSEQ multiplex PCR. This table has around 260,000 clones, over 75% appearing once. Source material: PBMCs or T cells enriched from blood (not recorded which). This receptor was taken from a woman aged 25 to 39 who had recovered from COVID-19.

DNA of the CDR3: TGTGCCAGCAGCCAAACCCCCGGGACACCAAAAGTCCTCTTC. This translates into CASSQTPGTPKVLF. This chain connects TRBV4-2 to TRBJ2-1, with a tentative D call TRBD1 (6 bases). The CDR3 consists of 14 residues. CDR1 and CDR2 (germline): LGHNA, YNFKEQ.